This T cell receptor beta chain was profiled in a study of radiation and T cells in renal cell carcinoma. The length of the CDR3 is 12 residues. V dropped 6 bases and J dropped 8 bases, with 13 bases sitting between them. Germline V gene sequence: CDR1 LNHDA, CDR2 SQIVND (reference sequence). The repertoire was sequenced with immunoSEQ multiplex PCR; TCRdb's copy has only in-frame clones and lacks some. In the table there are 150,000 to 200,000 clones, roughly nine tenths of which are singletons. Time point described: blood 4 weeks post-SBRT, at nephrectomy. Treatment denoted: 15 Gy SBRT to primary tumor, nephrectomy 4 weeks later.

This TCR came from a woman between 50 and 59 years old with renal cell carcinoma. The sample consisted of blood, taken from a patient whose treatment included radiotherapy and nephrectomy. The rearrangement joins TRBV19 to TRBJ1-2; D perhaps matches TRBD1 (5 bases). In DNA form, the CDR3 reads TGTGCCAGTAGCCGGGACCCGGGGGGCTACACCTTC. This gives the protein CASSRDPGGYTF.